This passage covers 13 T cell receptor beta chains from one sample sequenced in a study of blood T cell repertoires in COVID-19. Assay: immunoSEQ multiplex PCR; the TCRdb copy retains only in-frame clones and omits some. In the table there are over 100,000 clones, roughly four fifths of which are singletons. Sample: peripheral blood. These receptor sequences come from a man in his sixties with acute or convalescent COVID-19.

Sample share makes this clone medium-sized (0.01 to 0.1%). The chain joins TRBV29-1 to TRBJ1-1, with D tentatively TRBD1 (5 bases). Trimming shortened V by 4 bases and J by 10 bases, and 22 bases separated the two germline ends. Germline loops: CDR1 SQVTM, CDR2 ANQGSEA. The CDR3 spans 14 residues. The CDR3: CSVVGGDNPTGAFF. The CDR3 DNA is TGCAGCGTTGTGGGGGGAGACAATCCTACGGGAGCTTTCTTT.

V is TRBV5-1 and J is TRBJ2-1, with D perhaps TRBD1 (5 bases). Between the trimmed V and J ends, which lost 5 bases and 0 bases, there was a span of 15 bases. The germline gives CDR1 SGHRS, CDR2 YFSETQ. This CDR3 spans 16 amino acids. For the CDR3, the DNA is TGCGCCAGCAGTCACGGACAAGTCGGCTCCTACAATGAGCAGTTCTTC. It codes for CASSHGQVGSYNEQFF.

The rearrangement joins TRBV15 to TRBJ1-5; 7 bases are shared with TRBD1. The CDR3 runs 16 residues. V lost 1 base and J lost 4; bases outside the gene matches: 7. Per germline, CDR1 LNHNV and CDR2 YYDKDF (reference sequence). The CDR3 region has the DNA TGTGCCACCAGCAGAGGACAGGGATTTTTTAATCAGCCCCAGCATTTT. Encoded protein: CATSRGQGFFNQPQHF.

The V call is TRBV5-8, the J call TRBJ2-5; possibly TRBD2 for D (6 bases). V was trimmed by 4 bases and J by 4 bases, leaving 14 bases between them. Germline lookup yields CDR1 SGHTS and CDR2 YDEGEE. The CDR3 has 14 residues. CDR3 region: CASSLSGSRETQYF. CDR3 DNA sequence: TGTGCCAGCAGCCTCTCCGGGAGTCGAGAGACCCAGTACTTC.

The genes are TRBV7-9 and TRBJ2-5; perhaps TRBD2 as D (5 bases). The V gene lost 1 base and the J gene lost 3 bases, with 9 bases spanning the gap. Looked up from germline, CDR1 is SEHNR and CDR2 is FQNEAQ (reference sequence). This CDR3 has 14 amino acids. CDR3 residues: CASSLGELEETQYF. The CDR3 DNA reads TGTGCCAGCAGCTTAGGGGAGCTAGAAGAGACCCAGTACTTC.

The chain recombines TRBV7-9 with TRBJ1-4; 7 bases fit TRBD1. V lost 1 base and J lost 3; bases outside the gene matches: 2. CDR3 size: 15 residues. Germline V gives CDR1 SEHNR, CDR2 FQNEAQ (reference sequence). The CDR3 DNA sequence: TGTGCCAGCAGCTTAGGGACAGGTCCTAATGAAAAACTGTTTTTT. As protein: CASSLGTGPNEKLFF.

The chain uses TRBV7-8 and TRBJ2-1; D perhaps matches TRBD2 (7 bases). The CDR3 length is 18 residues. Germline V gives CDR1 SGHVS, CDR2 FQNEAQ. Trimming shortened V by 0 bases and J by 3 bases, and 18 bases separated the two germline ends. The CDR3 coding sequence is TGTGCCAGCAGCTTAGCTAGCGGAGGGGGGGGGTTCTACAATGAGCAGTTCTTC. Translated: CASSLASGGGGFYNEQFF.

This rearrangement joins TRBV7-3 to TRBJ2-5; 8 bases are a match to TRBD1. The junction had 2 bases not matched to a gene; V was cut back by 1 base and J by 1 base. The CDR3 has 15 residues. Germline CDR1 and CDR2: SGHTA and FQGTGA. The CDR3 sequence is CASSLIGQGQETQYF. The CDR3 nucleotides are TGTGCCAGCAGCTTAATAGGACAGGGCCAAGAGACCCAGTACTTC.

V gene TRBV4-1 combines with J gene TRBJ1-1; 7 nucleotides align to TRBD1. J lost 1 base, V lost 2 bases, and 7 bases had no gene match. The germline gives CDR1 MGHRA, CDR2 YSYEKL. The CDR3 is 16 amino acids. The CDR3 DNA sequence: TGCGCCAGCAGCCAATCACAGGGGCAGGGGAACACTGAAGCTTTCTTT. Its protein is CASSQSQGQGNTEAFF.

The chain links TRBV14 to TRBJ2-3, with TRBD1 identical over 8 bases. Germline V lookup: CDR1 SGHDN, CDR2 FVKESK. J gave up 9 bases and V 4 bases, and 6 bases lay outside the gene matches. The CDR3 has 13 residues. The CDR3 sequence is CASSRWTGNTQYF. The CDR3, as DNA: TGTGCCAGCAGCCGCTGGACAGGGAACACGCAGTATTTT.

The chain recombines TRBV14 with TRBJ1-1; TRBD1 is a possible D gene (6 bases). Germline values: CDR1 SGHDN, CDR2 FVKESK. The CDR3 extends over 13 amino acids. Between the trimmed V and J ends, which lost 4 bases and 6 bases, there was a span of 12 bases. The CDR3 loop reads CASSLLGGSEAFF. CDR3 coding DNA: TGTGCCAGCAGCCTATTAGGGGGTTCTGAAGCTTTCTTT.

The chain is built from TRBV5-1 and TRBJ2-1, with no clear D. The CDR3 extends over 13 amino acids. V was trimmed by 0 bases and J by 3 bases, leaving 4 bases between them. Germline V gene lookup returns CDR1 SGHRS and CDR2 YFSETQ. The CDR3 loop reads CASSLGSYNEQFF. CDR3 DNA: TGCGCCAGCAGCTTGGGCAGCTACAATGAGCAGTTCTTC.

V gene TRBV6-5 combines with J gene TRBJ1-5; D gene uncertain. Trimming shortened V by 6 bases and J by 7 bases, and 13 bases separated the two germline ends. Germline V gene lookup returns CDR1 MNHEY and CDR2 SVGAGI. The CDR3 has 13 amino acids. CDR3 residues: CASSTGREQPQHF. CDR3 nucleotides: TGTGCCAGCAGCACGGGGAGGGAACAGCCCCAGCATTTT.